The following is a TCR beta chain sequence with its context. Survey-level TCR beta sequencing used the immunoSEQ assay. Sequencing was performed with immunoSEQ multiplex PCR; in TCRdb, only in-frame clones are kept and a portion is missing. There are 60,000 to 85,000 clones in the sample; approximately 92% occur only once, and under 4.5% lies in the top ten. The CDR3 is made up of 15 amino acids. Trimming cost V 6 bases and J 4 bases; bases outside gene matches: 7. Germline values: CDR1 SNHLY, CDR2 FYNNEI. The chain carries TRBV2 and TRBJ2-2, with TRBD1 matching over 8 bases. Sequenced input: PBMCs. This receptor was obtained from a middle-aged man with rheumatoid arthritis. CDR3 DNA: TGTGCCAGCAGCCAAACGGACAGGGCCACCGGGGAGCTGTTTTTT. Translating gives CASSQTDRATGELFF.